Sequencing of this T cell receptor beta chain was carried out in a study of T-cell memory formation after mild COVID-19 (dated by TCRdb to about 2021). About the investigation overall: TCR sequence clusters from the two donors were largely donor specific. In two donors, T-cell clones that expanded and contracted after mild COVID-19 were tracked by sequencing TCRalpha and TCRbeta repertoires over time. The cohort comprised two young, previously healthy adult volunteers, one female and one male.

For sequencing, an Illumina NovaSeq 6000 was employed. TCRalpha and TCRbeta cDNA libraries were constructed by 5'RACE with constant-segment primers, with sample barcodes and unique molecular identifiers being introduced. RNA was extracted from every sample with Trizol reagent. Amplification of the libraries took two PCR steps, and the second step added a second sample barcode plus Illumina TruSeq adapters. Libraries were sequenced on an Illumina NovaSeq with 2 x 150 bp paired-end reads. Under the source paper's analysis protocol: Demultiplexing of reads and collapsing into UMI-guided consensus sequences were performed with migec v1.2.7. Using mixcr v2.1.11, UMI consensuses were aligned to TRA and TRB V and J templates and then assembled into clonotypes. A clonotype was counted as expanded or contracted only if both edgeR and NoisET called the change significant, with noise models trained on biological replicates. For edgeR calls, the thresholds were a false discovery rate-adjusted p below 0.01 and a log2 fold-change of 1. As an exploratory analysis of dynamics, PCA with hierarchical clustering was applied to max-normalized trajectories of the 1000 most abundant clonotypes. Each responding clone was given a CD4 or CD8 phenotype based on the CD4+ and CD8+ repertoires, which had been sequenced separately. TCRdb took the public reads, trimmed them with fastp at Q25, ran MiXCR for clone calling and kept in-frame beta chains. A single entry per CDR3 protein holds the most common genes and DNA from its merged rows. The V and J calls and clone size are TCRdb's, not the authors'. The sample table lists hundreds of thousands of distinct CDR3 sequences, about 20% of them with a count of one. Jointly, the top ten make up approximately 8.4% of the sample.

Study-level results and caveats: Contracting CD4+ clones were located mainly in the CM and EM memory subsets, whereas CD8+ clones were found to be enriched in EMRA. Some responding clones were detected in pre-infection memory, which suggested that pre-existing cross-reactive memory T cells had joined the SARS-CoV-2 response. The study covered only a couple of mild cases, and larger cohorts including severe cases with pre-infection samples were considered necessary. Whether the second-wave clones peaking on day 37 were SARS-CoV-2 specific was not confirmed. Clones that contracted from day 15 to 85 showed balanced CD4/CD8 phenotypes, whereas a second wave of clones that expanded from day 15 to 37 leaned towards CD4+.

Concerning this clonotype itself: Its antigen target is currently unknown. Within one base of it there is no much larger clone, and no base qualities were kept.

Ficoll-Paque density gradient centrifugation was the method used to isolate PBMCs. The sequenced sample consisted of PBMCs or a T cell subset sorted from them (not recorded which). The sequence derives from an adult woman who had mild COVID-19 (a few samples of this study predate the infection). The sample titles of this study are shuffled in the database, so cell type and time point are left out; the donor was told from shared clones.

The CDR3 in this case is CASSLGGARQPQHF. The nucleotides read TGTGCCAGCAGCCTCGGGGGGGCAAGGCAGCCCCAGCATTTT. The chain links TRBV12-3 or TRBV12-4 with TRBJ1-5, with a weak D call of TRBD1 (6 bases match). The CDR3 contains 14 residues, cysteine and phenylalanine counted. Left in the record is the CDR3 DNA by itself, 42 bases read in frame from the first base. Relative to germline, V is 6 bases shorter and J is 7 bases shorter, with 16 bases between their ends.